A selection of T cell receptor beta chains follows, all from one sample in a study of blood T cell repertoires in COVID-19. The repertoire was sequenced with immunoSEQ multiplex PCR; TCRdb's copy has only in-frame clones and lacks some. The sample has 90,000 to 100,000 clones; around 80% are singletons. Sequencing input: peripheral blood. All receptors derive from a man in his 70s with acute or convalescent COVID-19. CDR3s include the opening cysteine and the closing phenylalanine or tryptophan. A D gene is named only where the DNA matches it firmly. Only part of the rows carry a size: once, few, many, or a class if the clone is expanded.

size: .
D: TRBD1
J: TRBJ1-3
V: TRBV28
CDR3: CASSFGTGTGNTIYF
DNA: TGTGCCAGCAGTTTTGGGACAGGGACTGGAAACACCATATATTTT

size: .
D: .
J: TRBJ1-5
V: TRBV6-2/TRBV6-3
CDR3: CASSERGYNSNQPQHF
DNA: TGTGCCAGCAGCGAGCGAGGATACAATAGCAATCAGCCCCAGCATTTT

size: .
D: TRBD1
J: TRBJ1-1
V: TRBV24-1
CDR3: CATSESGRGRKGSEAFF
DNA: TGTGCCACCAGTGAATCGGGCAGGGGGAGGAAGGGATCTGAAGCTTTCTTT

size: .
D: .
J: TRBJ1-1
V: TRBV30
CDR3: CAWRGLPDTEAFF
DNA: TGTGCCTGGAGGGGACTTCCGGACACTGAAGCTTTCTTT

size: .
D: TRBD1
J: TRBJ1-1
V: TRBV3-1/TRBV3-2
CDR3: CASSYIDRGRAEAFF
DNA: TGTGCCAGCAGCTACATTGACAGGGGACGCGCTGAAGCTTTCTTT

size: many
D: TRBD1
J: TRBJ1-3
V: TRBV2
CDR3: CASEGALSGNTIYF
DNA: TGTGCCAGCGAGGGGGCTCTCTCTGGAAACACCATATATTTT

size: .
D: TRBD2
J: TRBJ2-1
V: TRBV28
CDR3: CASSLIAGEFRFF
DNA: TGTGCCAGCAGTTTAATCGCGGGAGAGTTTAGGTTCTTC

size: .
D: TRBD2
J: TRBJ2-7
V: TRBV30
CDR3: CAWSVRLAGPGQCF
DNA: TGTGCCTGGAGTGTAAGACTAGCGGGTCCGGGACAGTGCTTC

size: .
D: TRBD1
J: TRBJ1-2
V: TRBV24-1
CDR3: CATSDRNRGGAGYTF
DNA: TGTGCCACCAGTGATCGGAACAGGGGTGGAGCAGGCTACACCTTC

size: .
D: .
J: TRBJ1-2
V: TRBV9
CDR3: CASSVGPQLVVYGYTF
DNA: TGTGCCAGCAGCGTAGGTCCCCAGCTAGTAGTCTATGGCTACACCTTC

size: .
D: TRBD2
J: TRBJ2-5
V: TRBV5-1
CDR3: CASSLEGTRGETQYF
DNA: TGCGCCAGCAGCTTGGAAGGGACTAGAGGGGAGACCCAGTACTTC

size: .
D: TRBD1
J: TRBJ1-4
V: TRBV6-6
CDR3: CASSRQGATNEKLFF
DNA: TGTGCCAGCAGCCGACAGGGCGCCACTAATGAAAAACTGTTTTTT

size: .
D: TRBD1
J: TRBJ2-6
V: TRBV18
CDR3: CASSRDRGSNVLTF
DNA: TGTGCCAGCTCACGTGACAGGGGGTCCAACGTCCTGACTTTC

size: .
D: .
J: TRBJ2-1
V: TRBV6-5
CDR3: CASRGRNEQFF
DNA: TGTGCCAGCAGGGGGCGCAATGAGCAGTTCTTC

size: .
D: TRBD1
J: TRBJ1-3
V: TRBV28
CDR3: CASRPPGTGSGNTIYF
DNA: TGTGCCAGCAGACCACCCGGGACAGGCTCTGGAAACACCATATATTTT

size: .
D: .
J: TRBJ1-1
V: TRBV6-5
CDR3: CASSQRGNTEAFF
DNA: TGTGCCAGCAGCCAGAGAGGGAACACTGAAGCTTTCTTT

size: .
D: TRBD2
J: TRBJ2-1
V: TRBV4-2
CDR3: CASSPTSGTYGSGYNEQFF
DNA: TGTGCCAGCAGCCCGACTAGCGGGACGTATGGGTCTGGGTACAATGAGCAGTTCTTC

size: .
D: TRBD1
J: TRBJ2-3
V: TRBV28
CDR3: CASSPPTGMDTQYF
DNA: TGTGCCAGCAGTCCCCCGACAGGGATGGATACGCAGTATTTT

size: .
D: .
J: TRBJ1-5
V: TRBV5-1
CDR3: CASSLGYGESNQPQHF
DNA: TGCGCCAGCAGCTTGGGATACGGTGAAAGCAATCAGCCCCAGCATTTT

size: .
D: .
J: TRBJ2-7
V: TRBV19
CDR3: CASSSWTGTYEQYF
DNA: TGTGCCAGTAGTAGTTGGACGGGGACCTACGAGCAGTACTTC

size: .
D: .
J: TRBJ1-2
V: TRBV3-1/TRBV3-2
CDR3: CASSHGDYGYTF
DNA: TGTGCCAGCAGCCACGGGGACTATGGCTACACCTTC

size: .
D: TRBD1
J: TRBJ1-1
V: TRBV12-5
CDR3: CASGTGGNTEAFF
DNA: TGTGCTAGTGGTACAGGGGGGAACACTGAAGCTTTCTTT

size: once
D: TRBD1
J: TRBJ2-2
V: TRBV5-1
CDR3: CASANRGPTGELFF
DNA: TGCGCCAGCGCGAACAGGGGGCCCACCGGGGAGCTGTTTTTT

size: .
D: TRBD1
J: TRBJ2-7
V: TRBV27
CDR3: CASSSARTGAVSEQYF
DNA: TGTGCCAGCAGTTCAGCCCGGACAGGGGCCGTCTCCGAGCAGTACTTC

size: .
D: TRBD1
J: TRBJ1-4
V: TRBV3-1/TRBV3-2
CDR3: CASSRPQGREKLFF
DNA: TGTGCCAGCAGCCGCCCACAGGGGAGAGAAAAACTGTTTTTT

size: .
D: TRBD1
J: TRBJ1-5
V: TRBV5-1
CDR3: CASSLGQGSQPQHF
DNA: TGCGCCAGCAGCTTAGGACAGGGGAGCCAGCCCCAGCATTTT

size: .
D: .
J: TRBJ2-3
V: TRBV11-2
CDR3: CASSLSLTDTQYF
DNA: TGTGCCAGCAGCTTAAGCTTGACAGATACGCAGTATTTT

size: few
D: TRBD1
J: TRBJ1-5
V: TRBV5-6
CDR3: CASSSRQGKWNQPQHF
DNA: TGTGCCAGCAGCTCCAGACAGGGTAAATGGAATCAGCCCCAGCATTTT

size: .
D: .
J: TRBJ1-1
V: TRBV6-1
CDR3: CASSEPQGMGTEAFF
DNA: TGTGCCAGCAGTGAACCGCAGGGAATGGGCACTGAAGCTTTCTTT

size: .
D: TRBD1
J: TRBJ2-2
V: TRBV5-1
CDR3: CASTLTGVSTGELFF
DNA: TGCGCCAGCACCCTGACAGGGGTGTCTACCGGGGAGCTGTTTTTT

size: .
D: .
J: TRBJ2-3
V: TRBV7-9
CDR3: CASSLGSVGDTQYF
DNA: TGTGCCAGCAGCTTAGGGTCGGTCGGAGATACGCAGTATTTT

size: .
D: .
J: TRBJ2-1
V: TRBV7-3
CDR3: CASSLSGRSYNEQFF
DNA: TGTGCCAGCAGCTTAAGTGGGCGATCGTACAATGAGCAGTTCTTC

size: .
D: .
J: TRBJ2-3
V: TRBV9
CDR3: CASSVARDTQYF
DNA: TGTGCCAGCAGCGTAGCGCGGGATACGCAGTATTTT

size: .
D: TRBD1
J: TRBJ1-2
V: TRBV20-1
CDR3: CSASRQGYGYTF
DNA: TGCAGTGCTAGTCGACAGGGGTATGGCTACACCTTC

size: few
D: .
J: TRBJ2-7
V: TRBV28
CDR3: CASSFGERYEQYF
DNA: TGTGCCAGCAGTTTTGGGGAGAGGTACGAGCAGTACTTC

size: .
D: TRBD2
J: TRBJ2-1
V: TRBV30
CDR3: CAWSVGLANEQFF
DNA: TGTGCCTGGAGTGTAGGACTAGCGAATGAGCAGTTCTTC

size: .
D: .
J: TRBJ2-3
V: TRBV4-1
CDR3: CASSPSGDWEVNTQYF
DNA: TGCGCCAGCAGCCCGTCGGGGGACTGGGAGGTGAATACGCAGTATTTT

size: .
D: TRBD1
J: TRBJ1-5
V: TRBV19
CDR3: CASRGTDYSNQPQHF
DNA: TGTGCCAGTCGCGGGACAGACTATAGCAATCAGCCCCAGCATTTT

size: .
D: .
J: TRBJ2-2
V: TRBV3-1/TRBV3-2
CDR3: CASSHLAGNTGELFF
DNA: TGTGCCAGCAGCCACTTGGCAGGGAACACCGGGGAGCTGTTTTTT

size: .
D: TRBD1
J: TRBJ2-1
V: TRBV5-1
CDR3: CASQTGGWVRYNEQFF
DNA: TGCGCCAGCCAGACAGGGGGATGGGTCCGATACAATGAGCAGTTCTTC

size: few
D: TRBD1
J: TRBJ2-7
V: TRBV27
CDR3: CASSLSSGQGHEQYF
DNA: TGTGCCAGCAGTTTGAGTTCGGGACAGGGCCACGAGCAGTACTTC

size: .
D: .
J: TRBJ2-3
V: TRBV24-1
CDR3: CATSGSGGRGTDTQYF
DNA: TGTGCCACCAGTGGGAGTGGAGGGAGAGGCACAGATACGCAGTATTTT

size: .
D: .
J: TRBJ1-2
V: TRBV11-2
CDR3: CASSEQGRRAYGYTF
DNA: TGTGCCAGCAGCGAACAGGGCCGCAGGGCGTATGGCTACACCTTC

size: .
D: TRBD1
J: TRBJ2-7
V: TRBV6-5
CDR3: CASSVQGAGHEQYF
DNA: TGTGCCAGCAGCGTACAGGGGGCCGGACACGAGCAGTACTTC

size: .
D: .
J: TRBJ2-3
V: TRBV7-3
CDR3: CASSLTGDTDTQYF
DNA: TGTGCCAGCAGCTTAACCGGGGACACAGATACGCAGTATTTT

size: .
D: TRBD2
J: TRBJ2-7
V: TRBV28
CDR3: CASTEREFEQYF
DNA: TGTGCCAGCACTGAGCGGGAGTTCGAGCAGTACTTC

size: few
D: TRBD1
J: TRBJ1-1
V: TRBV28
CDR3: CASSQRGGRAGSTEAFF
DNA: TGTGCCAGCAGCCAAAGAGGGGGCAGGGCGGGTAGCACTGAAGCTTTCTTT

size: .
D: TRBD1
J: TRBJ2-7
V: TRBV3-1/TRBV3-2
CDR3: CASSQRQGMGEQYF
DNA: TGTGCCAGCAGCCAGAGACAGGGAATGGGCGAGCAGTACTTC

size: medium-sized
D: .
J: TRBJ2-7
V: TRBV7-7
CDR3: CASSLMLGDEQYF
DNA: TGTGCTAGCAGCTTAATGTTGGGAGACGAGCAGTACTTC

size: .
D: .
J: TRBJ2-7
V: TRBV7-8
CDR3: CASSPQGLLSYEQYF
DNA: TGTGCCAGCAGCCCCCAGGGCTTACTCTCCTACGAGCAGTACTTC

size: .
D: .
J: TRBJ1-2
V: TRBV30
CDR3: CAWSSALANYGYTF
DNA: TGTGCCTGGAGTTCTGCCCTAGCTAACTATGGCTACACCTTC

size: .
D: TRBD2
J: TRBJ2-1
V: TRBV7-9
CDR3: CASSSPGGPRNEQFF
DNA: TGTGCCAGCAGCTCCCCGGGAGGGCCACGCAATGAGCAGTTCTTC

size: .
D: .
J: TRBJ1-1
V: TRBV5-6
CDR3: CASIIYRLATEAFF
DNA: TGTGCCAGCATCATTTACAGGCTCGCCACTGAAGCTTTCTTT

size: .
D: .
J: TRBJ1-2
V: TRBV4-3
CDR3: CASSQEQAVTNYGYTF
DNA: TGCGCCAGCAGCCAAGAACAAGCGGTGACTAACTATGGCTACACCTTC

size: .
D: .
J: TRBJ2-5
V: TRBV3-1/TRBV3-2
CDR3: CASSRGTAQETQYF
DNA: TGTGCCAGCAGCCGCGGGACAGCACAAGAGACCCAGTACTTC

size: .
D: .
J: TRBJ2-1
V: TRBV24-1
CDR3: CATSDSTFSSYNEQFF
DNA: TGTGCCACCAGTGATTCGACTTTTAGCTCCTACAATGAGCAGTTCTTC

size: once
D: .
J: TRBJ1-2
V: TRBV2
CDR3: CASRFVEGDGYTF
DNA: TGTGCCAGCAGATTTGTCGAAGGGGATGGCTACACCTTC

size: .
D: TRBD1
J: TRBJ1-5
V: TRBV27
CDR3: CASSPTGTGHQPQHF
DNA: TGTGCCAGCAGTCCGACCGGGACAGGGCATCAGCCCCAGCATTTT

size: few
D: .
J: TRBJ2-5
V: TRBV11-3
CDR3: CASSLGTANSQETQYF
DNA: TGTGCCAGCAGCTTAGGGACAGCAAATTCCCAAGAGACCCAGTACTTC